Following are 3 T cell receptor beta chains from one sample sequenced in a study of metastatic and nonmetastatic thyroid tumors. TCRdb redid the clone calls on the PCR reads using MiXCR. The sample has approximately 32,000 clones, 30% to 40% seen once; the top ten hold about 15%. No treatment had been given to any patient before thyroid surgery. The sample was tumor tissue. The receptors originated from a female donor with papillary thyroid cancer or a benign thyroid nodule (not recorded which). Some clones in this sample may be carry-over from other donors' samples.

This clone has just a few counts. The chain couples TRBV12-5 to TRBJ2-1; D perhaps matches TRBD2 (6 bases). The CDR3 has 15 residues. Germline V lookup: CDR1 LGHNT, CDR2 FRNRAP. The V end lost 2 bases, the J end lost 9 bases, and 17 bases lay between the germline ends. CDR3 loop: CASGLTGASESEQFF. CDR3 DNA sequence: TGTGCTAGTGGTTTGACGGGAGCCTCTGAGAGTGAGCAGTTCTTC.

The chain's CDR3 is CAWSTLDDGYTF. The CDR3 DNA follows: TGTGCCTGGAGTACCCTGGACGACGGCTACACCTTC. The chain couples TRBV30 to TRBJ1-2, with D hard to call. Germline values: CDR1 GTSNPN, CDR2 SVGIG (reference sequence). The CDR3 contains 12 residues. Between the trimmed V and J ends, which lost 2 bases and 8 bases, there was a span of 12 bases.

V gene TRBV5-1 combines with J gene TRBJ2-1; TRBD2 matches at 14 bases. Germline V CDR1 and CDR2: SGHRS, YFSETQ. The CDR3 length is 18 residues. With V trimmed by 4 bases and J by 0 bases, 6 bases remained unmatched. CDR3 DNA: TGCGCCAGCAGCCGGGGACTAGCGGGGGACGGCTCCTACAATGAGCAGTTCTTC. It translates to CASSRGLAGDGSYNEQFF.